The 20 T cell receptor beta chains in this list originate from one sample, sequenced in a study of blood T cell repertoires in COVID-19 (dated by TCRdb to between 2020 and 2021). Library method: the immunoSEQ multiplex PCR assay. Entries here come from immuneACCESS through TCRdb and include only in-frame sequences with V and J called. Some clones fail to appear in such tables; in the studies checked, an unresolved V gene covers under half of the shortfall, and the cause of the remainder is unknown. Present in this sample are hundreds of thousands of clones, 85% to 90% of which were seen just once. Roughly 1.7% of the sample comes from the top ten. Specimen: PBMCs or T cells enriched from blood (not recorded which). Receptors originate from a man in his forties who had recovered from COVID-19.

The chain uses TRBV30 and TRBJ2-1; maybe TRBD1 (6 bases). CDR1 GTSNPN and CDR2 SVGIG come from the germline V gene (reference sequence). The CDR3 is 15 amino acids. With 4 bases removed from V and 2 bases from J, the gap between germline ends came to 15 bases. The CDR3: CAWMWGRGTYNEQFF. CDR3 in DNA: TGTGCCTGGATGTGGGGCAGGGGAACCTACAATGAGCAGTTCTTC.

The V and J genes are TRBV10-3 and TRBJ2-7; 8 bases agree with TRBD1. This CDR3 has 13 residues. Germline trimming cut 6 bases from V and 6 bases from J; bases unmatched to any gene: 7. Germline-derived CDR1 and CDR2 are ENHRY and SYGVKD. The CDR3 spells CAIRDSDRVEQYF. As DNA, the CDR3 is TGTGCCATCAGAGATTCGGACAGGGTCGAGCAGTACTTC.

The chain couples TRBV11-2 to TRBJ2-1, with 9 nucleotides matching TRBD2. Germline CDR1 is SGHAT and CDR2 is FQNNGV. The J segment lost 2 bases and the V segment lost 4 bases, leaving 6 bases of the junction unmatched. There are 16 residues in the CDR3. The CDR3 is CASSSSSGTAYNEQFF. The CDR3 nucleotides are TGTGCCAGCAGCTCGTCTAGCGGGACCGCCTACAATGAGCAGTTCTTC.

The sample holds one count of this clone. The chain employs TRBV28 and TRBJ1-1; a weak D match, TRBD1 (5 bases). There are 12 residues in the CDR3. The ends were cut back, 2 bases at V and 7 bases at J, with 8 bases in the middle. The germline V gene encodes CDR1 MDHEN and CDR2 SYDVKM. The CDR3 reads CASSLAGNEAFF. The CDR3, as DNA: TGTGCCAGCAGTTTAGCAGGGAATGAAGCTTTCTTT.

The rearrangement links TRBV27 to TRBJ2-1; weak D call: TRBD2 (6 bases). This CDR3 comprises 12 residues. The V gene's germline CDR1 is MNHEY and CDR2 SMNVEV (reference sequence). The germline V and J ends were trimmed by 6 bases and 9 bases, with 12 bases remaining between them. CDR3 amino acids: CASRNLGSEQFF. CDR3 DNA: TGTGCCAGCAGAAATCTCGGGAGTGAGCAGTTCTTC.

The chain couples TRBV18 to TRBJ2-3, with TRBD2 matching over 7 bases. The CDR3 runs to 16 residues. Germline V gene lookup returns CDR1 KGHSH and CDR2 LQKENI. The junction had 10 bases not matched to a gene; V was cut back by 3 bases and J by 4 bases. CDR3 residues: CASSPRPAGLSDTQYF. CDR3 DNA sequence: TGTGCCAGCTCACCGAGGCCAGCGGGACTTTCAGATACGCAGTATTTT. The whole variable domain, filled in from reference TRBV18 and TRBJ2-3, reads NAGVMQNPRHLVRRRGQEARLRCSPMKGHSHVYWYRQLPEEGLKFMVYLQKENIIDESGMPKERFSAEFPKEGPSILRIQQVVRGDSAAYFCASSPRPAGLSDTQYFGPGTRLTVL.

The chain joins TRBV19 to TRBJ2-7, with 10 bases aligning to TRBD2. Germline V gives CDR1 LNHDA, CDR2 SQIVND (reference sequence). V shed 11 bases, J shed 0 bases, and the junction held 13 bases outside the gene matches. CDR3 length: 16 residues. Here the CDR3 DNA reads TGTGCCTCCAGCTCGGCTAGCGGGAGAAGCTCCTACGAGCAGTACTTC. This encodes CASSSASGRSSYEQYF.

The chain combines TRBV7-9 with TRBJ2-3, with 10 bases lining up with TRBD2. Germline CDR1 reads SEHNR; CDR2 reads FQNEAQ (reference sequence). This CDR3 spans 15 amino acids. V was pared by 1 base and J by 3 bases, with 1 base of the junction left unmatched. The CDR3 DNA reads as TGTGCCAGCAGCTTAGGACTAGCGGGTACAGATACGCAGTATTTT. Encoded protein: CASSLGLAGTDTQYF.

The chain couples TRBV4-2 to TRBJ2-3; 7 bases are shared with TRBD2. The CDR3 has 17 amino acids. V shed 0 bases, J shed 4 bases, and the junction held 10 bases outside the gene matches. CDR1 and CDR2 from the germline V gene are LGHNA and YNFKEQ. The CDR3 is CASSQEFRAGVADTQYF. CDR3 bases: TGTGCCAGCAGCCAAGAATTCCGGGCGGGAGTGGCAGATACGCAGTATTTT.

The chain couples TRBV11-2 to TRBJ2-7, with 10 positions matching TRBD2. V lost 4 bases and J lost 0; bases outside the gene matches: 3. Germline CDR1 SGHAT, CDR2 FQNNGV. This CDR3 comprises 15 residues. CDR3 nucleotide sequence: TGTGCCAGCAGCTCTAGCGGGGGAAGCTCCTACGAGCAGTACTTC. Translated, it gives CASSSSGGSSYEQYF.

This clone was seen more than once but under ten times. The gene calls are TRBV27 and TRBJ1-1; tentative D call: TRBD1 (6 bases). The CDR3 spans 15 residues. The germline CDR1 and CDR2 sequences are MNHEY and SMNVEV (reference sequence). Trimming pared 6 bases from V and 1 base from J, leaving 15 bases between. The chain's CDR3 is CASRTPDRPNTEAFF. DNA of the CDR3: TGTGCCAGCAGGACTCCGGACAGACCGAACACTGAAGCTTTCTTT.

The chain carries TRBV5-5 and TRBJ1-1, with D possibly being TRBD1 (5 bases). This CDR3 is built from 15 residues. With 6 bases removed from V and 4 bases from J, the gap between germline ends came to 19 bases. CDR1 is SGHKS, CDR2 YYEKEE, per germline (reference sequence). The CDR3 protein is CASTSWPTQGTEAFF. The CDR3 DNA follows: TGTGCCAGCACCTCCTGGCCTACCCAGGGCACTGAAGCTTTCTTT.

The chain links TRBV5-1 to TRBJ2-7; a weak D match, TRBD1 (6 bases). CDR3 length: 18 amino acids. Germline CDR1 and CDR2: SGHRS and YFSETQ. With 2 bases removed from V and 0 bases from J, the gap between germline ends came to 21 bases. The DNA of the CDR3 is TGCGCCAGCAGCTTAATTCCGGGACACCCCCCGAACTCCTACGAGCAGTACTTC. This codes for CASSLIPGHPPNSYEQYF.

The V call is TRBV9, the J call TRBJ2-1, with a weak D call TRBD1 (6 bases). Trimming cost V 0 bases and J 3 bases, with 13 bases left between them. CDR1 is SGDLS, CDR2 YYNGEE, per germline. The CDR3 is made up of 16 amino acids. CDR3 DNA sequence: TGTGCCAGCAGCGTAGTAACAGGGACAAACTACAATGAGCAGTTCTTC. This encodes CASSVVTGTNYNEQFF.

The chain recombines TRBV7-2 with TRBJ2-2; D gene ambiguous. V lost 1 base to trimming and J lost 6 bases, with 6 bases between them. The length of the CDR3 is 13 residues. Germline-derived CDR1 and CDR2 are SGHTA and FQGNSA. The CDR3, as DNA: TGTGCCAGCAGCTTAGTATTCCCCGGGGAGCTGTTTTTT. Its translation is CASSLVFPGELFF.

The genes are TRBV27 and TRBJ2-7; a weak D match, TRBD2 (6 bases). This CDR3 spans 17 amino acids. The V and J ends lost 1 base and 1 base respectively, with 17 bases between them. Germline CDR1 reads MNHEY; CDR2 reads SMNVEV (reference sequence). CDR3 region: CASSLFIKGTGSYEQYF. The CDR3 bases are TGTGCCAGCAGTTTATTTATTAAGGGGACTGGGTCCTACGAGCAGTACTTC.

The V gene is TRBV3-1 (or the pseudogene TRBV3-2), the J gene TRBJ1-1; 7 bases are shared with TRBD1. CDR1 and CDR2 from the germline V gene are LGHDT and YNNKEL (reference sequence). CDR3 size: 16 residues. Germline trimming cut 0 bases from V and 0 bases from J; bases unmatched to any gene: 4. CDR3 loop: CASSQDDREVNTEAFF. The CDR3 region has the DNA TGTGCCAGCAGCCAAGATGACAGGGAGGTGAACACTGAAGCTTTCTTT.

The chain employs TRBV3-1 (or the pseudogene TRBV3-2) and TRBJ2-7; D possibly corresponds to TRBD2 (5 bases). The CDR3 is 18 residues long. V dropped 4 bases and J dropped 7 bases, with 29 bases sitting between them. Germline assignment: CDR1 LGHDT and CDR2 YNNKEL (reference sequence). The CDR3 region is CASSPHNPRPTKVKEQYF. The CDR3 coding sequence is TGTGCCAGCAGCCCCCATAACCCTAGACCGACTAAGGTAAAGGAGCAGTACTTC.

This chain connects TRBV5-5 to TRBJ1-5, with a weak D call TRBD1 (6 bases). Germline V gene data show CDR1 as SGHKS and CDR2 as YYEKEE (reference sequence). CDR3 length: 17 amino acids. Trimming pared 0 bases from V and 0 bases from J, leaving 13 bases between. CDR3 amino acids: CASSLGQGRGSNQPQHF. As DNA, the CDR3 is TGTGCCAGCAGCTTGGGTCAGGGGAGGGGTAGCAATCAGCCCCAGCATTTT.

The genes are TRBV11-1 and TRBJ1-1; D gene unclear. This CDR3 comprises 14 residues. The germline V and J ends were trimmed by 1 base and 0 bases, with 6 bases remaining between them. CDR1 is SGHAT, CDR2 FQDESV, per germline (reference sequence). The CDR3: CASSLGAVNTEAFF. The CDR3 DNA sequence: TGTGCCAGCAGCTTAGGCGCCGTGAACACTGAAGCTTTCTTT.